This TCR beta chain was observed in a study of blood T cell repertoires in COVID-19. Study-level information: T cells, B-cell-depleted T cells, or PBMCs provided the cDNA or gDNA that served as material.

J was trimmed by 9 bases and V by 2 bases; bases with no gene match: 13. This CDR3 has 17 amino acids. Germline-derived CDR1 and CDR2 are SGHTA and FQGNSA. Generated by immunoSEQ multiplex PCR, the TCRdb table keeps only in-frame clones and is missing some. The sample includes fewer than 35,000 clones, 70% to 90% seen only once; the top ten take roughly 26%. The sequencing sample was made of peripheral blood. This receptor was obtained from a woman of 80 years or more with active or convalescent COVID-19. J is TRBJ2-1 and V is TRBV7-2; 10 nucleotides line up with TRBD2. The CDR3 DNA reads TGTGCCAGCAGCTTAAGTTGGTCCCTAGCGGGGGTGGTTGAGCAGTTCTTC. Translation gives CASSLSWSLAGVVEQFF.